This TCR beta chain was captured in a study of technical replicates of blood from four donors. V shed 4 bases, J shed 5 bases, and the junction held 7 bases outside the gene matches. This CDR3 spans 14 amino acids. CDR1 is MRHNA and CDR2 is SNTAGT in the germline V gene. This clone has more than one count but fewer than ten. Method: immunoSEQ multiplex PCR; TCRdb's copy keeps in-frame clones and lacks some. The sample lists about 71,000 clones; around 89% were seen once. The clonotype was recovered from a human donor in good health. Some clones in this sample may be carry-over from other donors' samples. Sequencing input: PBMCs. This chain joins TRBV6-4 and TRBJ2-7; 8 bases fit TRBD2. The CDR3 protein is CASSASGGGDEQYF. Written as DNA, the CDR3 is TGTGCCAGCAGTGCGTCGGGGGGGGGCGACGAGCAGTACTTC.